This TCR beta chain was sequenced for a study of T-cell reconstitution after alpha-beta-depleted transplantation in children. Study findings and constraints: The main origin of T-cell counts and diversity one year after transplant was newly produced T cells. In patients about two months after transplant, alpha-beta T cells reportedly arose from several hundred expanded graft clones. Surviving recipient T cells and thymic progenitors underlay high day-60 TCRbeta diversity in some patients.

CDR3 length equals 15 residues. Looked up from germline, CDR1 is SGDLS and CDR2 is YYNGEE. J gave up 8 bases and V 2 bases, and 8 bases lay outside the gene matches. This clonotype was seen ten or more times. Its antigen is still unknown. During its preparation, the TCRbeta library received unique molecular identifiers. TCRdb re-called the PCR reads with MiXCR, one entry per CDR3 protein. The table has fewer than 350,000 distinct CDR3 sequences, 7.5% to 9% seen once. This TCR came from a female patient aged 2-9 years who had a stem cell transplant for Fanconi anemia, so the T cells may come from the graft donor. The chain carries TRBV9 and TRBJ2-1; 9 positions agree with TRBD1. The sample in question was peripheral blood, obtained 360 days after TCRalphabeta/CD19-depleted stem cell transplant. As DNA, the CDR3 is TGTGCCAGCAGCGTTACCTATGGACAGGGGCATGAGCAGTTCTTC. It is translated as CASSVTYGQGHEQFF.